Below, one T cell receptor beta chain is given with its context. The antigen is not known. This sample stems from a study of T cell responses to AZD1222 COVID-19 vaccine. V lost 10 bases and J lost 7, with 11 bases in between. The CDR3 is made up of 11 amino acids. The germline V gene encodes CDR1 LGHDT and CDR2 YNNKEL (reference sequence). Study-wide results and limits: Baseline antibody screening turned up just six seropositive AZD1222 recipients. Epitopes outside B.1.351 and B.1.1.7 mutated regions reportedly drew nearly half of spike TCRs. Donors, mostly white British, included more females; clonal diversity was possibly underestimated.

Assay used: immunoSEQ multiplex PCR; TCRdb lists only in-frame clones, some missing. The sample lists 120,000 or so clones, over 90% seen once, with approximately 2.9% in the top ten. Some second doses came at about 4 weeks and others at about 12 weeks; these were pooled. This chain uses TRBV3-1 (or the pseudogene TRBV3-2) with TRBJ2-1; no reliable D call. The specimen comprised peripheral blood, sampled 28 days after the second AZD1222 dose. The clonotype originates from an adult who received the AZD1222 COVID-19 vaccine. CDR3 in DNA: TGTGCCACTACCTTAGGGAATGAGCAGTTCTTC. It translates to CATTLGNEQFF.